The present T cell receptor beta chain was sequenced within a study of shared clonotypes between healthy human individuals. Study outcomes and limitations: It was the non-shared clonotypes that had lower generation probabilities than clonotypes shared by all four donors. The study sampled only blood, and tissue repertoires likely differ.

This was a deep-level run. Original processing notes: Filtering differed for immunoSEQ, which gave only junction sequences without quality scores. Libraries were prepared by immunoSEQ multiplex PCR; TCRdb keeps only in-frame clonotypes and omits some of them. The V and J calls and clone size are taken from that table; D and trimming were inferred from the DNA. Altogether fewer than 2.5 million clones are present, over 85% being singletons, with the ten largest covering about 0.39%. About this clone itself: Its antigen is not identified.

The V gene lost 5 bases and the J gene lost 3 bases, with 14 bases spanning the gap. This CDR3 has 14 amino acids. Per germline, CDR1 SNHLY and CDR2 FYNNEI. Input material: naive CD4+ T cells from PBMCs. Subset in this sample: CD45RA+ positively selected. V and J are TRBV2 and TRBJ2-7; D is tentatively TRBD1 or TRBD2 (7 bases each). The TCR sequence derives from a man aged 18 to 35 in good health. Some clones in this sample may be carry-over from other donors' samples. CDR3: CASSLTGRDYEQYF. CDR3 nucleotides: TGTGCCAGCAGTCTGACAGGGAGGGACTACGAGCAGTACTTC. The entire variable domain, with the rest obtained from reference TRBV2 and TRBJ2-7, is as follows: EPEVTQTPSHQVTQMGQEVILRCVPISNHLYFYWYRQILGQKVEFLVSFYNNEISEKSEIFDDQFSVERPDGSNFTLKIRSTKLEDSAMYFCASSLTGRDYEQYFGPGTRLTVT.